This TCR beta chain was identified in a study of blood T cell repertoires in COVID-19. Study-level information: Specimens from acute and convalescent COVID-19 originated in the United States, Italy and Spain.

CDR1 is KGHDR, CDR2 SFDVKD, per germline. V dropped 3 bases and J dropped 0; count of bases not matched to a gene: 4. The CDR3 runs to 17 residues. Study processing details: Reference gene primer amplification yielded estimated nucleated cell counts. Profiled with immunoSEQ multiplex PCR; TCRdb holds only in-frame clones, not every one. V, J and clone size derive from that table, while D and trimming were established from the DNA sequence. In the table there are 440,000 or so clones, 89% of which are singletons. The chain employs TRBV24-1 and TRBJ2-1; 10 bases are shared with TRBD2. The material sequenced was peripheral blood. This TCR came from a woman in her thirties or forties with COVID-19, enrolled during active disease. The CDR3 nucleotides read TGTGCCACCAGTGATGCTAGCGGGGGCAACTCCTACAATGAGCAGTTCTTC. Amino acids: CATSDASGGNSYNEQFF.